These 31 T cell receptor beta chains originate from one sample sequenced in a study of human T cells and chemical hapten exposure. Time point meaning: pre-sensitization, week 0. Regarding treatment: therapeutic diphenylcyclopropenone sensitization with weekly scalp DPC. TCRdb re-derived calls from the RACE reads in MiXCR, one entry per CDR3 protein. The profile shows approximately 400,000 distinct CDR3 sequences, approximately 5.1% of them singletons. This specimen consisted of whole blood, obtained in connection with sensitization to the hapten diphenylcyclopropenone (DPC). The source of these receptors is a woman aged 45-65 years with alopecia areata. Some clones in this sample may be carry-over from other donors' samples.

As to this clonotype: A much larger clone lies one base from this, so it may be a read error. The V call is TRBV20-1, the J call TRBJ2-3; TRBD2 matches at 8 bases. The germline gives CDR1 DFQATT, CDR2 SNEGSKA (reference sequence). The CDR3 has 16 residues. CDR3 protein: CSARPVAGLNTDTKYF. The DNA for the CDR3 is TGCAGTGCCCGGCCCGTAGCGGGGTTAAACACAGATACGAAGTATTTT.

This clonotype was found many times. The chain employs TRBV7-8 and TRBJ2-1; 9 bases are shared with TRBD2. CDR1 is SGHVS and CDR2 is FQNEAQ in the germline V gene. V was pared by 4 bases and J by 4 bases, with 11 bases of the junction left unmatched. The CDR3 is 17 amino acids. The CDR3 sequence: CASSWSLSGGPYNEQFF. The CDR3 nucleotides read TGTGCCAGCAGCTGGTCTCTTAGCGGGGGACCTTACAATGAGCAGTTCTTC. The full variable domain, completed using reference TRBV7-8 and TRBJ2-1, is GAGVSQSPRYKVAKRGQDVALRCDPISGHVSLFWYQQALGQGPEFLTYFQNEAQLDKSGLPSDRFFAERPEGSVSTLKIQRTQQEDSAVYLCASSWSLSGGPYNEQFFGPGTRLTVL.

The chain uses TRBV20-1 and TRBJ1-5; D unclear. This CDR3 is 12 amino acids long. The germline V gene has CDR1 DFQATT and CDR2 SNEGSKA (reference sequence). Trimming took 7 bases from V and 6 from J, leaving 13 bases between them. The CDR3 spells CSVRRVGQPQHF. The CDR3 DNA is TGCAGTGTTAGGAGGGTTGGTCAGCCCCAGCATTTT.

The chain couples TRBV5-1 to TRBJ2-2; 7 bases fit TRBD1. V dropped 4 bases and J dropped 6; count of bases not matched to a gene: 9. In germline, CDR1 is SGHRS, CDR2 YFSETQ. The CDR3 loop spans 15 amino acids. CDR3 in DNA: TGCGCCAGCAGCCTGGGACAGATCCCCGCCGGGGAGCTGTTTTTT. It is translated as CASSLGQIPAGELFF.

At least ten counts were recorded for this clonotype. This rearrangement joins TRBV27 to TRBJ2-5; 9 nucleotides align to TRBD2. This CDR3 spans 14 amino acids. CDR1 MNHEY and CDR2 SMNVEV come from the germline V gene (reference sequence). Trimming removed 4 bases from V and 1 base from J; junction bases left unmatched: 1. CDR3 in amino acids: CASSSLAGQETQYF. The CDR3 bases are TGTGCCAGCAGTTCACTAGCGGGCCAAGAGACCCAGTACTTC.

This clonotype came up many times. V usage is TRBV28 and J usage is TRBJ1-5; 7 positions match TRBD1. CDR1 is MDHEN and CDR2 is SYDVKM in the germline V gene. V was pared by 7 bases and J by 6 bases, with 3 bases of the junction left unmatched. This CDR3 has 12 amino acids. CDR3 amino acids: CASTTGVQPQHF. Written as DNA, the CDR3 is TGTGCCAGCACCACAGGGGTTCAGCCCCAGCATTTT.

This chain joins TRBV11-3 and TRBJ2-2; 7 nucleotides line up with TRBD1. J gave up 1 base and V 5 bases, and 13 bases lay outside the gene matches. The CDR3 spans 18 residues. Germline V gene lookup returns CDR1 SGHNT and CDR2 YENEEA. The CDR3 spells CASSAGGWGLQNTGELFF. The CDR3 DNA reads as TGTGCCAGCAGCGCAGGGGGATGGGGTCTTCAGAACACCGGGGAGCTGTTTTTT.

The CDR3 DNA reads as TGCGCCAGCAGCCCCACAGGGGATAATTCACCCCTCCACTTT. It is translated as CASSPTGDNSPLHF. The chain uses TRBV4-1 and TRBJ1-6, with 7 bases aligning to TRBD1. Germline values: CDR1 MGHRA, CDR2 YSYEKL. Unmatched junction bases numbered 2, after V lost 4 bases and J lost 5 bases. There are 14 residues in the CDR3.

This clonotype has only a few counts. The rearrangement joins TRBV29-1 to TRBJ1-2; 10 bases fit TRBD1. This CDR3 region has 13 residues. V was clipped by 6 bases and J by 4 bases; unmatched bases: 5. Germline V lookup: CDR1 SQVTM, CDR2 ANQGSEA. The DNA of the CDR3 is TGCAGCGTGGACAGGGGGATAGGCTATGGCTACACCTTC. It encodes CSVDRGIGYGYTF.

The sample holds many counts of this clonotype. CDR3 protein: CASSLKRAGDTQYF. CDR3 nucleotides: TGTGCCAGCAGTTTAAAGAGGGCCGGGGATACGCAGTATTTT. The chain joins TRBV28 to TRBJ2-3; TRBD2 might be the D (5 bases). CDR1 MDHEN and CDR2 SYDVKM come from the germline V gene. Trimming left V 2 bases short and J 6 bases short, with 12 bases between. This CDR3 comprises 14 residues. Drawing the rest from reference TRBV28 and TRBJ2-3, the complete variable domain is DVKVTQSSRYLVKRTGEKVFLECVQDMDHENMFWYRQDPGLGLRLIYFSYDVKMKEKGDIPEGYSVSREKKERFSLILESASTNQTSMYLCASSLKRAGDTQYFGPGTRLTVL.

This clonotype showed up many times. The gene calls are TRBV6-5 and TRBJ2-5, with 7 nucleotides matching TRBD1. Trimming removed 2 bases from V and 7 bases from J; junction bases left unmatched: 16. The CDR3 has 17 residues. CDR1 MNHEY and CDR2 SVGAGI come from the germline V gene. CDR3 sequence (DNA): TGTGCCAGCAGTTACCTTCCCCGGGGCAGGGCAGGGGGGACCCAGTACTTC. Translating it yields CASSYLPRGRAGGTQYF.

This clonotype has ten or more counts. The CDR3 DNA sequence: TGTGCCACCAGCAGAGGTGGTGGACAGGCGCCCGGAGCTTTCTTT. It encodes CATSRGGGQAPGAFF. The chain combines TRBV15 with TRBJ1-1; the match to TRBD1 covers 7 bases. The CDR3 is 15 amino acids. Germline V gives CDR1 LNHNV, CDR2 YYDKDF (reference sequence). Trimming at V came to 1 base and at J to 10 bases, leaving 12 bases not matched to a gene.

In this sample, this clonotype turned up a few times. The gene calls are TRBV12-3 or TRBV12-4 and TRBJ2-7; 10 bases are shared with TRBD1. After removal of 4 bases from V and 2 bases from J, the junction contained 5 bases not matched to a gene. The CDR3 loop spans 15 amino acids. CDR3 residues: CASSSFDRGPYEQYF. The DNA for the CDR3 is TGTGCCAGCAGTTCTTTCGACAGGGGGCCCTACGAGCAGTACTTC.

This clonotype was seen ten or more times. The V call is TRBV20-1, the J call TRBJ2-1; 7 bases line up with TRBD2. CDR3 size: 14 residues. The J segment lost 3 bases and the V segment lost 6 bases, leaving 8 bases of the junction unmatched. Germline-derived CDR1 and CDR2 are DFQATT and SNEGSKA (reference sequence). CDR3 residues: CSAWGGGFYNEQFF. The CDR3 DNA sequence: TGCAGTGCCTGGGGGGGAGGGTTCTACAATGAGCAGTTCTTC.

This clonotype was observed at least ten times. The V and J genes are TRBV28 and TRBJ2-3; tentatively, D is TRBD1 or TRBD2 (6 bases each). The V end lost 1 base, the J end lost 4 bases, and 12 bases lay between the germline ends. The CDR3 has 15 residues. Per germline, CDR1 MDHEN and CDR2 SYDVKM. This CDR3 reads CASSLYREVADTQYF. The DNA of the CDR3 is TGTGCCAGCAGTTTATACAGGGAGGTTGCAGATACGCAGTATTTT.

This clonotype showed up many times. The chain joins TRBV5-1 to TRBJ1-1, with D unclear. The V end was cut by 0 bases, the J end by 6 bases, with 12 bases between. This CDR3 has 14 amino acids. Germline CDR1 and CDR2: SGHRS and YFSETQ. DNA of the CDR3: TGCGCCAGCAGCTTGGTGGCGGTGGGCCCTGAAGCTTTCTTT. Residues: CASSLVAVGPEAFF.

The CDR3 sequence: CASRPGLAENEQFF. In DNA, the CDR3 is TGCGCCAGTAGACCGGGACTAGCGGAAAATGAGCAGTTCTTC. V is TRBV5-1 and J is TRBJ2-1, with 11 positions matching TRBD2. The length of the CDR3 is 14 residues. Losses at the gene ends were 8 bases for V and 7 bases for J; bases not matched to a gene: 8. Germline CDR1 SGHRS, CDR2 YFSETQ.

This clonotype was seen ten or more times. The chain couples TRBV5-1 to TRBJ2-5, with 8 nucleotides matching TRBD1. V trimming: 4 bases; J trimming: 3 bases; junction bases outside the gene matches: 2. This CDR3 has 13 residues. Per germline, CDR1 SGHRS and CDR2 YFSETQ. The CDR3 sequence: CASSLGQEETQYF. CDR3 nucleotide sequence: TGCGCCAGCAGCCTGGGACAGGAAGAGACCCAGTACTTC.

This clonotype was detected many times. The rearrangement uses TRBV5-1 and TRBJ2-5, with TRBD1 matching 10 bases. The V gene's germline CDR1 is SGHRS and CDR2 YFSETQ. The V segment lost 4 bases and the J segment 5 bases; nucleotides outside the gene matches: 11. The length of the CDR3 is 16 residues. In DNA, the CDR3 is TGCGCCAGCAGCGTGGATGGACAGGGGGTGACGGAGACCCAGTACTTC. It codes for CASSVDGQGVTETQYF.

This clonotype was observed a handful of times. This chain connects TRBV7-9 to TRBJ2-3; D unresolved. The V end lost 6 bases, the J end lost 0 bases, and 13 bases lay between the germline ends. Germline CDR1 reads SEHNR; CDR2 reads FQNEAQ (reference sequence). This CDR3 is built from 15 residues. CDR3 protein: CASSRAGASTDTQYF. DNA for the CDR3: TGTGCCAGCAGTCGGGCTGGTGCTAGCACAGATACGCAGTATTTT.

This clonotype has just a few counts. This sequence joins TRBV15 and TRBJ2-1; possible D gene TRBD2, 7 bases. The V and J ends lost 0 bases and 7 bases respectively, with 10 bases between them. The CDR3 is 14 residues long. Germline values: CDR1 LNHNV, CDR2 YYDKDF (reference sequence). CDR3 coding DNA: TGTGCCACCAGCAGAGATCGGGGGGCTAATGAGCAGTTCTTC. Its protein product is CATSRDRGANEQFF.

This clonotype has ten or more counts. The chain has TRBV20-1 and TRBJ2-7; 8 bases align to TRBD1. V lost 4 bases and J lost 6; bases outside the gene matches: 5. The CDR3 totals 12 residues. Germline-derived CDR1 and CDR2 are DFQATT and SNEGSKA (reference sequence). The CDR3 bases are TGCAGTGCTACGGACAGGGCAAGCGAGCAGTACTTC. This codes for CSATDRASEQYF.

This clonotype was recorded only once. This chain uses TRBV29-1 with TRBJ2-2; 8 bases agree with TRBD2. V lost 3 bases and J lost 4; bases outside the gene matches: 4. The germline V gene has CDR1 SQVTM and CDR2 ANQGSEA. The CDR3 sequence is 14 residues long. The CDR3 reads CSVEREVSTGELFF. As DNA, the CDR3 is TGCAGCGTTGAGCGGGAGGTTAGCACCGGGGAGCTGTTTTTT.

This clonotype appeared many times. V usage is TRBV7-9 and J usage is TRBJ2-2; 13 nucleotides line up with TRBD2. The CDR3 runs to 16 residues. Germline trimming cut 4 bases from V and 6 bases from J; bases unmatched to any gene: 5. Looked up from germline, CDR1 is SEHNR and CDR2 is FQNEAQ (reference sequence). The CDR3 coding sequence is TGTGCCAGCAGCTCCAGGACTAGCGGGGGTCCCGGGGAGCTGTTTTTT. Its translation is CASSSRTSGGPGELFF.

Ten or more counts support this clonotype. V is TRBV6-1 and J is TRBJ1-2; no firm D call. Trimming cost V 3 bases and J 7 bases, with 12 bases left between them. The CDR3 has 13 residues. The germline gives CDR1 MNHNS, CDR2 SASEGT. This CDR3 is CASSEPAKGGYTF. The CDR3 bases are TGTGCCAGCAGTGAGCCAGCTAAGGGTGGCTACACCTTC.

CDR3 loop: CASSPDRRRFKFF. The CDR3, as DNA: TGTGCCAGCTCACCGGACAGGCGTAGGTTTAAGTTCTTC. The V gene is TRBV18, the J gene TRBJ2-1, with TRBD1 identical over 7 bases. Unmatched junction bases numbered 10, after V lost 3 bases and J lost 14 bases. This CDR3 is built from 13 residues. Germline V gene data show CDR1 as KGHSH and CDR2 as LQKENI.

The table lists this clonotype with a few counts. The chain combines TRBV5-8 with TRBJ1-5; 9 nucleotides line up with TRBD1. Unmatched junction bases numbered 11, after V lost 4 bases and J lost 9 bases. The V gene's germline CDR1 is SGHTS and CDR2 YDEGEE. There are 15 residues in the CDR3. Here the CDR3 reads CASSRTGAGDSPQHF. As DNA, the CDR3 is TGTGCCAGCAGCAGGACAGGGGCGGGGGATTCGCCCCAGCATTTT.

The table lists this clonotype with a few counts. CDR3: CASSAGTVTGNTIYF. The CDR3 DNA reads TGTGCCAGCAGTGCCGGGACAGTGACGGGAAACACCATATATTTT. The chain has TRBV2 and TRBJ1-3, with 7 bases lining up with TRBD1. Trimming at V came to 4 bases and at J to 4 bases, leaving 7 bases not matched to a gene. Looked up from germline, CDR1 is SNHLY and CDR2 is FYNNEI. The CDR3 totals 15 residues.

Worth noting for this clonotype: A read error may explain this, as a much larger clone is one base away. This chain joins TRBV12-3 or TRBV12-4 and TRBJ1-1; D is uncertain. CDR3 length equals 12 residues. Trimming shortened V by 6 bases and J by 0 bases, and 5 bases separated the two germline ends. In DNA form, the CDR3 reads TGTGCCAGCAGCACCATGAACACTGAAGCTTTCTTT. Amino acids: CASSTMNTEAFF.

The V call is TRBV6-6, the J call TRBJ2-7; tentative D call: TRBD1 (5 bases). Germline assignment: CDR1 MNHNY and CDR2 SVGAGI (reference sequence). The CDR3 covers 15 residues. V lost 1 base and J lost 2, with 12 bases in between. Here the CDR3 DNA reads TGTGCCAGCAGTTACTTCTCAGGGTCACCCTACGAGCAGTACTTC. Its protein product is CASSYFSGSPYEQYF.

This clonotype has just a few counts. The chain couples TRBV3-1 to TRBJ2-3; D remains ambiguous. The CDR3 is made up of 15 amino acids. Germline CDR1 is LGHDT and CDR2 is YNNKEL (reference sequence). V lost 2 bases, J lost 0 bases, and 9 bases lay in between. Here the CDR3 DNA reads TGTGCCAGCAGCCAAACGATAATAAGCACAGATACGCAGTATTTT. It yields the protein CASSQTIISTDTQYF.